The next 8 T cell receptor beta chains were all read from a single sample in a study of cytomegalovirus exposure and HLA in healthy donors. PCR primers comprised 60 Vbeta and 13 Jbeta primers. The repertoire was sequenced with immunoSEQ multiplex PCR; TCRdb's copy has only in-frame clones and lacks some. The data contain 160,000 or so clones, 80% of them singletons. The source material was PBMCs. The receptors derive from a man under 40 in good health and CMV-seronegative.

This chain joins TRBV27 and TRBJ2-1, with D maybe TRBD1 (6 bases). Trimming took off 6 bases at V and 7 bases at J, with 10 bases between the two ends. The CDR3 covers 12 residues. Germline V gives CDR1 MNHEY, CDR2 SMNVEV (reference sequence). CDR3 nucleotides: TGTGCCAGCAGGTGGGGACAAAATGAGCAGTTCTTC. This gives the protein CASRWGQNEQFF.

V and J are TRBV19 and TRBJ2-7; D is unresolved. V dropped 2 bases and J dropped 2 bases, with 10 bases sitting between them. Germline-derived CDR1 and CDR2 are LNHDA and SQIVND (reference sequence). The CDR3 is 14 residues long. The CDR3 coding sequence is TGTGCCAGTAGTATATCTGCGTCAACCTACGAGCAGTACTTC. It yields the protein CASSISASTYEQYF.

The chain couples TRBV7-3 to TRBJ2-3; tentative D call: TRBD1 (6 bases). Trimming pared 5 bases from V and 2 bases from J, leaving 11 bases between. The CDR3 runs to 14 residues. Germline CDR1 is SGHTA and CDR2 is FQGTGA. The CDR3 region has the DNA TGTGCCAGCAGCCCCACAGGGAACACAGATACGCAGTATTTT. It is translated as CASSPTGNTDTQYF. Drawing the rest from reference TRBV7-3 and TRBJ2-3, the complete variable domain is GAGVSQTPSNKVTEKGKYVELRCDPISGHTALYWYRQSLGQGPEFLIYFQGTGAADDSGLPNDRFFAVRPEGSVSTLKIQRTERGDSAVYLCASSPTGNTDTQYFGPGTRLTVL.

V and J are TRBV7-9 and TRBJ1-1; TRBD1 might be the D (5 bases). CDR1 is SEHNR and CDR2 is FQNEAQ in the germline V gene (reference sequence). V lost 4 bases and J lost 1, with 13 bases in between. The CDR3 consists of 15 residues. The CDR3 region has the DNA TGTGCCAGCAGCTCCGGGCAGGGCTCGAACACTGAAGCTTTCTTT. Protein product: CASSSGQGSNTEAFF.

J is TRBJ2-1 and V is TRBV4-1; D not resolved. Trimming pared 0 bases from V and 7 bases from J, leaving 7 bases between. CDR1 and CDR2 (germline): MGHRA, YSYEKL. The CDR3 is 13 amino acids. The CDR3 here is CASSQDLPNEQFF. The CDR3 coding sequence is TGCGCCAGCAGCCAAGATCTACCTAATGAGCAGTTCTTC.

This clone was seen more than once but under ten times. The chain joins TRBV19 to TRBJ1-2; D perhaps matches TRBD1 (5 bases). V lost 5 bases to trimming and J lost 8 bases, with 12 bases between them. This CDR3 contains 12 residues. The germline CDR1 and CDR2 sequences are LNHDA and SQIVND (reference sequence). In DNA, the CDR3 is TGTGCCAGTAGTTTTGCGGGGACCGGCTACACCTTC. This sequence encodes CASSFAGTGYTF.

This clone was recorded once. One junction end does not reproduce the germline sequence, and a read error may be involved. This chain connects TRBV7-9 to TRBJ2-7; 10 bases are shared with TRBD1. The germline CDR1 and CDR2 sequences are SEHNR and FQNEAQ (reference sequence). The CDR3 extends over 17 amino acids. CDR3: CSSSLVGTGESSYEQYF. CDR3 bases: TGTTCCAGCAGCTTAGTAGGGACAGGGGAAAGCTCCTACGAGCAGTACTTC.

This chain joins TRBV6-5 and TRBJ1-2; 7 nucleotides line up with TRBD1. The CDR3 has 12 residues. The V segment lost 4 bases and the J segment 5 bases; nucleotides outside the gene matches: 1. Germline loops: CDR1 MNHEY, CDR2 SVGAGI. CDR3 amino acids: CASSLQGYGYTF. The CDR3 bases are TGTGCCAGCAGTTTACAGGGGTATGGCTACACCTTC.